The present TCR beta chain was sequenced within a study of T cells and copy number aberrations in small-cell lung cancer. General study results and limits: Findings need validation given the study's small sample size. Versus adjacent lung, tumor T-cell richness and clonality were lower; density nonsignificantly.

As regards this clone: The antigen is undetermined.

Sequencing used immunoSEQ multiplex PCR; TCRdb keeps in-frame clones, though not all of them. This sample has more than 6,500 clones; around 77% occur once, and the top ten carry 9.4%. From germline, CDR1 is SGHNT and CDR2 YYREEE (reference sequence). The CDR3 is 13 residues long. With 2 bases removed from V and 2 bases from J, the gap between germline ends came to 8 bases. The gene calls are TRBV5-4 and TRBJ2-7; possibly TRBD1 for D (6 bases). The sequenced sample was normal tissue next to the tumor. The sequence came from a woman in her seventies with small cell lung cancer. Some clones in this sample may be carry-over from other donors' samples. In DNA, the CDR3 is TGTGCCAGCAGCTTACAGGGTCCCTACGAGCAGTACTTC. Translation: CASSLQGPYEQYF. The full variable domain, with the rest looked up from reference TRBV5-4 and TRBJ2-7, is ETGVTQSPTHLIKTRGQQVTLRCSSQSGHNTVSWYQQALGQGPQFIFQYYREEENGRGNFPPRFSGLQFPNYSSELNVNALELDDSALYLCASSLQGPYEQYFGPGTRLTVT.